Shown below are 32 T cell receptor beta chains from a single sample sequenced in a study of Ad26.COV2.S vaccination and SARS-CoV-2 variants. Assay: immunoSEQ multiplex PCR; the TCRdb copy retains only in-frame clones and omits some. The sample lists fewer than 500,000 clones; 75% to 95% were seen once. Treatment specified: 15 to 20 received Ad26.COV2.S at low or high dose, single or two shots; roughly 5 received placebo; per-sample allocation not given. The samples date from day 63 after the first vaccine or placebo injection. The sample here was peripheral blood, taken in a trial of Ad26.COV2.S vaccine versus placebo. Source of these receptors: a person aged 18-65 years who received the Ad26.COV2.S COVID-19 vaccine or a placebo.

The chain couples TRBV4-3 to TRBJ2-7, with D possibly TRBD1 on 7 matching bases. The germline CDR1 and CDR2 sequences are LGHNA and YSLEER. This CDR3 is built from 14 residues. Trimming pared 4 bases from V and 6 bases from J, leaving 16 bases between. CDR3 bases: TGCGCCAGCAGCCGGGGGGAGAACAGGGGCGAGCAGTACTTC. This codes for CASSRGENRGEQYF.

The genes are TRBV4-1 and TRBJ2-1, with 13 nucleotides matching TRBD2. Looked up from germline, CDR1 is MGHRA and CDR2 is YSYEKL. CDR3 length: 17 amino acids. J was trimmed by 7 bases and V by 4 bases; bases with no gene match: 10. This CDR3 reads CASSRTRTSGRSNEQFF. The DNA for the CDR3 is TGCGCCAGCAGCCGAACCCGGACTAGCGGGAGAAGTAATGAGCAGTTCTTC.

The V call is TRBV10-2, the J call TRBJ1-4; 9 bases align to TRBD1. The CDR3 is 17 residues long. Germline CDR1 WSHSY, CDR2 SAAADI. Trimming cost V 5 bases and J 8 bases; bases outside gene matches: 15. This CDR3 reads CASSLDFGTGRSEKLFF. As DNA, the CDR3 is TGCGCCAGCAGTCTAGACTTCGGGACAGGGCGATCGGAAAAACTGTTTTTT.

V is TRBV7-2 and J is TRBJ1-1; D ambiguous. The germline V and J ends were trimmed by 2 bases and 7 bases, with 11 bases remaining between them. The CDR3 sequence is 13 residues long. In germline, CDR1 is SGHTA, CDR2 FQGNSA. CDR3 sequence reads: CASSLSPVFEAFF. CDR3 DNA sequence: TGTGCCAGCAGCTTAAGTCCCGTATTTGAAGCTTTCTTT.

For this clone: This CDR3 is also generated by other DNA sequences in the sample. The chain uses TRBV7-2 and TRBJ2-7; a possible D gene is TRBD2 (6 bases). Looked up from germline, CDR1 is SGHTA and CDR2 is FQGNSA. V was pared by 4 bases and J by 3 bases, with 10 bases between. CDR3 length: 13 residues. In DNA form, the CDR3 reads TGTGCCAGCAGCTCCGGGACTGTCTACGAGCAGTACTTC. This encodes CASSSGTVYEQYF.

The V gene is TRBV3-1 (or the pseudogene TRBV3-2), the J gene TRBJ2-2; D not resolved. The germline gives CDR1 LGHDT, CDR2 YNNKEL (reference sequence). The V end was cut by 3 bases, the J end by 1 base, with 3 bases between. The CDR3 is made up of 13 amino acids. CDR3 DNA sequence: TGTGCCAGCAGCCAGGGGAACACCGGGGAGCTGTTTTTT. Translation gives CASSQGNTGELFF.

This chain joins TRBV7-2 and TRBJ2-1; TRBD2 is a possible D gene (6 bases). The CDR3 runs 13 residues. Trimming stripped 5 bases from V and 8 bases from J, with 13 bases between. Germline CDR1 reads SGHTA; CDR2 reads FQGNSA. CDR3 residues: CASSQDYIDEQFF. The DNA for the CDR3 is TGTGCCAGCAGCCAGGACTATATTGATGAGCAGTTCTTC.

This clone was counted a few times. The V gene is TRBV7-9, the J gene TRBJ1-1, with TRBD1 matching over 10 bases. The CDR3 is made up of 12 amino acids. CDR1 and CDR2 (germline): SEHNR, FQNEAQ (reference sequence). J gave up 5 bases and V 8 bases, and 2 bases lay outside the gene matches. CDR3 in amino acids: CASGQGETEAFF. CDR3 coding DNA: TGTGCCAGCGGACAGGGGGAAACTGAAGCTTTCTTT.

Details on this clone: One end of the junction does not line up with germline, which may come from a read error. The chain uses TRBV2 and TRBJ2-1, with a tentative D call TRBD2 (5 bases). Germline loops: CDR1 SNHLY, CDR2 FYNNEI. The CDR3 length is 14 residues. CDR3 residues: CASSKADAYNEQFF. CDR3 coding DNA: TGTGCCAGCAGTAAAGCGGATGCCTACAATGAGCAGTTCTTC.

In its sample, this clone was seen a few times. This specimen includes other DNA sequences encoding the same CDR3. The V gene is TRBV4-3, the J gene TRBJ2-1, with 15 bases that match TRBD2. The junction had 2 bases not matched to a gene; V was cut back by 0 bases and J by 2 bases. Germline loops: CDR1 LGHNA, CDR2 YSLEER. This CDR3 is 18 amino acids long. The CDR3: CASSQEGLAGGPYNEQFF. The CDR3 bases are TGCGCCAGCAGCCAAGAAGGACTAGCGGGAGGGCCCTACAATGAGCAGTTCTTC.

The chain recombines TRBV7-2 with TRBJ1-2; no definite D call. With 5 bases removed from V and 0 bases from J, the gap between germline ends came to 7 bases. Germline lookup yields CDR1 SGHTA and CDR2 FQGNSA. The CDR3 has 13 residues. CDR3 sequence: CASSETANYGYTF. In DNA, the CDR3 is TGTGCCAGCAGCGAGACTGCTAACTATGGCTACACCTTC.

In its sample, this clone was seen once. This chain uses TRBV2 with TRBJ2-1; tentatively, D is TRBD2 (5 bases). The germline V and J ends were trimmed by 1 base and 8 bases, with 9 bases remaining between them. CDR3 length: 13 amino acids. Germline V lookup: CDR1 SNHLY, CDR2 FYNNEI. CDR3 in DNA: TGTGCCAGCAGTGAAGTGGACTTCCATGAGCAGTTCTTC. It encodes CASSEVDFHEQFF.

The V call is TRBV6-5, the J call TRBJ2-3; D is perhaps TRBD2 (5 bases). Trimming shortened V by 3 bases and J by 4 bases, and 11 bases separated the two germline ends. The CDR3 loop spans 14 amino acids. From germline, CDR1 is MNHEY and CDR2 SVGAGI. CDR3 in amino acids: CASSYSLASDTQYF. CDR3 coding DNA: TGTGCCAGCAGTTATTCCTTAGCGTCAGATACGCAGTATTTT.

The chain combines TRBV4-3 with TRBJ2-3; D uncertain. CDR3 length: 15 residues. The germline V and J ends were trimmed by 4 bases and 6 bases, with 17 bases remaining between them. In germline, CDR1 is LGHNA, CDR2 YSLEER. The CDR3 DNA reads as TGCGCCAGCAGCCCCCAGAGTTGGGGTCGTGATACGCAGTATTTT. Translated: CASSPQSWGRDTQYF.

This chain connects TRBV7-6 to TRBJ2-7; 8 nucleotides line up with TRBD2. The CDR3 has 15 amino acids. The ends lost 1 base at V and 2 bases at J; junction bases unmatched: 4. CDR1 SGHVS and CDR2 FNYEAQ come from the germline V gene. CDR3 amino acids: CASSLGTSPAYEQYF. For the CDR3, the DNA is TGTGCCAGCAGCTTAGGGACTAGCCCTGCCTACGAGCAGTACTTC.

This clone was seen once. The CDR3 protein is CASRPMDRNTEAFF. The CDR3 nucleotides read TGTGCCAGCAGACCTATGGACAGGAACACTGAAGCTTTCTTT. This chain joins TRBV27 and TRBJ1-1, with D possibly being TRBD1 (6 bases). The CDR3 has 14 amino acids. Germline V gives CDR1 MNHEY, CDR2 SMNVEV (reference sequence). The V end was cut by 6 bases, the J end by 1 base, with 12 bases between.

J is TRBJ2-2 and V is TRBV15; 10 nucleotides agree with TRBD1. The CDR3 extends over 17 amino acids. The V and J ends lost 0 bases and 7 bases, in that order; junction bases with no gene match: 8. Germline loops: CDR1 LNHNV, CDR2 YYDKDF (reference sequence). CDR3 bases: TGTGCCACCAGCAGAGATCCTAGGACAGGGGGTAACGGGGAGCTGTTTTTT. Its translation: CATSRDPRTGGNGELFF. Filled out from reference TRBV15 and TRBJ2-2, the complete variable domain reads DAMVIQNPRYQVTQFGKPVTLSCSQTLNHNVMYWYQQKSSQAPKLLFHYYDKDFNNEADTPDNFQSRRPNTSFCFLDIRSPGLGDTAMYLCATSRDPRTGGNGELFFGEGSRLTVL.

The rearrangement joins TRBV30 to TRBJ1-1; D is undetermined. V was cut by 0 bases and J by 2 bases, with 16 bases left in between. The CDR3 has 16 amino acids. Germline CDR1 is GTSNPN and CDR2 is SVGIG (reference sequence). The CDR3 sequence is CAWSVPRRVHNTEAFF. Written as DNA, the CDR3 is TGTGCCTGGAGTGTACCCCGAAGGGTTCATAACACTGAAGCTTTCTTT.

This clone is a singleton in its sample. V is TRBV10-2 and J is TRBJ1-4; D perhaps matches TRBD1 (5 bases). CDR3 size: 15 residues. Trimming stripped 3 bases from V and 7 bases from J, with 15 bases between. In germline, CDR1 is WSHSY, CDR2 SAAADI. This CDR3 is CASSDPPGDGEKLFF. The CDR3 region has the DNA TGCGCCAGCAGTGACCCCCCCGGGGACGGTGAAAAACTGTTTTTT.

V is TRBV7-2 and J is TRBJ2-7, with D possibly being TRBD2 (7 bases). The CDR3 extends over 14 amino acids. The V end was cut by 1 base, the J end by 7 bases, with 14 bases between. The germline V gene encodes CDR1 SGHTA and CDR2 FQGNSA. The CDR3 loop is CASSLGAGHHEQYF. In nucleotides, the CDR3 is TGTGCCAGCAGCTTAGGAGCGGGACACCATGAGCAGTACTTC.

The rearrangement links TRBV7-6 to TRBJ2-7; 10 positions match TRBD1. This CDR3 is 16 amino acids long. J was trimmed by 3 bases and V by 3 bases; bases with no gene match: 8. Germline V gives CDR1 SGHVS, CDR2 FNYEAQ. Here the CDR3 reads CASSFGATGGVYEQYF. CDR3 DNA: TGTGCCAGCAGCTTCGGAGCGACAGGGGGCGTCTACGAGCAGTACTTC. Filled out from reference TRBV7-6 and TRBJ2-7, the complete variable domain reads GAGVSQSPRYKVTKRGQDVALRCDPISGHVSLYWYRQALGQGPEFLTYFNYEAQQDKSGLPNDRFSAERPEGSISTLTIQRTEQRDSAMYRCASSFGATGGVYEQYFGPGTRLTVT.

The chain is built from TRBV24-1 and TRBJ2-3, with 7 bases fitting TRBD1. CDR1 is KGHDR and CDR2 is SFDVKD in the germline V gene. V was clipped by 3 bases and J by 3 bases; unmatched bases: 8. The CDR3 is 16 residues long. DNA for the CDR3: TGTGCCACCAGTGATATTGGGGCAGGGGGAACAGATACGCAGTATTTT. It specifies CATSDIGAGGTDTQYF.

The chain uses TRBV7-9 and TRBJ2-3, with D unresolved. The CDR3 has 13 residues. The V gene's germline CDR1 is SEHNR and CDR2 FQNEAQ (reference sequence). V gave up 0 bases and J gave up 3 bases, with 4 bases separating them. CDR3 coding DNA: TGTGCCAGCAGCTTAGCCGCGACAGATACGCAGTATTTT. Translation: CASSLAATDTQYF. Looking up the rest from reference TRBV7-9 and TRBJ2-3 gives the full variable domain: DTGVSQNPRHKITKRGQNVTFRCDPISEHNRLYWYRQTLGQGPEFLTYFQNEAQLEKSRLLSDRFSAERPKGSFSTLEIQRTEQGDSAMYLCASSLAATDTQYFGPGTRLTVL.

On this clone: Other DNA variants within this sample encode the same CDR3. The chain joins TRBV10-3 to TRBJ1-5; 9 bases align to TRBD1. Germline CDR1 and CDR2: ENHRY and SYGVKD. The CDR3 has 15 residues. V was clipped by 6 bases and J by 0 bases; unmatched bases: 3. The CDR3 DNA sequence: TGTGCCATCAGCCCGGGACAGGGTAGCAATCAGCCCCAGCATTTT. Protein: CAISPGQGSNQPQHF.

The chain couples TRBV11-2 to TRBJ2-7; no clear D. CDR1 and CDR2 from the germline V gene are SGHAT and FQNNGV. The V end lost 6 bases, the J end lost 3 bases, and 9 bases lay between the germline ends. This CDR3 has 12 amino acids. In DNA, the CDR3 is TGTGCCAGCAGTTATCTCTACTACGAGCAGTACTTC. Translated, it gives CASSYLYYEQYF.

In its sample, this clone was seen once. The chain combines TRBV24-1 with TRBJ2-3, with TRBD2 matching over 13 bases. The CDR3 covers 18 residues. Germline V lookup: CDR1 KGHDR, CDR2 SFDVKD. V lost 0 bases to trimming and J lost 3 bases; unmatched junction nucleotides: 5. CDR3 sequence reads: CATSDLAPGLAGTDTQYF. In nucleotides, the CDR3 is TGTGCCACCAGTGATTTGGCCCCGGGACTAGCGGGAACAGATACGCAGTATTTT.

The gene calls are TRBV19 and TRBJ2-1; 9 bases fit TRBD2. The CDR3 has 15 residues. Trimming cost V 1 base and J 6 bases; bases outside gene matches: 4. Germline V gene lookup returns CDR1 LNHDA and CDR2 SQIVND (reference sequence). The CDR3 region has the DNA TGTGCCAGTAGTATAGTTCCTAGCGGGATCAATGAGCAGTTCTTC. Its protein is CASSIVPSGINEQFF.

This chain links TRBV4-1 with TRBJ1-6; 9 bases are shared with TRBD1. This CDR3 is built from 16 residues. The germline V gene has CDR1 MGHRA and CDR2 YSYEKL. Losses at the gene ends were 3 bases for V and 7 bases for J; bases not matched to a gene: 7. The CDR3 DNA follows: TGCGCCAGCAGCCACCTAGACGGACAGGGGAATTCACCCCTCCACTTT. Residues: CASSHLDGQGNSPLHF.

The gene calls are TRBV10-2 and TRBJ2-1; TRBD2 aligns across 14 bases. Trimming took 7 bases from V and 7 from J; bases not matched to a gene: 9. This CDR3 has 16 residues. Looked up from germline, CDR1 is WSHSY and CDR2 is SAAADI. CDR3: CASKGLAGVFRNEQFF. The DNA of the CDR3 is TGCGCCAGCAAGGGACTAGCGGGAGTCTTTAGGAATGAGCAGTTCTTC.

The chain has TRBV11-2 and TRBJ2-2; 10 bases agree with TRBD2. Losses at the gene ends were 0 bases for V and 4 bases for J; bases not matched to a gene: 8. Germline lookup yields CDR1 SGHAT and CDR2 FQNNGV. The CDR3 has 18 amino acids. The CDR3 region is CASSLDSGLAEITGELFF. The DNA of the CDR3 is TGTGCCAGCAGCTTAGATTCCGGACTAGCGGAGATCACCGGGGAGCTGTTTTTT.

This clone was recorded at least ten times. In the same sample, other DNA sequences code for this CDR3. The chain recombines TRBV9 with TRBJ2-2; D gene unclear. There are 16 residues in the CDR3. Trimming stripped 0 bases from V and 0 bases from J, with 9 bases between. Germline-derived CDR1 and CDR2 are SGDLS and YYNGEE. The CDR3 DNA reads TGTGCCAGCAGCGTAGTTAGTAACCCGAACACCGGGGAGCTGTTTTTT. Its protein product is CASSVVSNPNTGELFF.

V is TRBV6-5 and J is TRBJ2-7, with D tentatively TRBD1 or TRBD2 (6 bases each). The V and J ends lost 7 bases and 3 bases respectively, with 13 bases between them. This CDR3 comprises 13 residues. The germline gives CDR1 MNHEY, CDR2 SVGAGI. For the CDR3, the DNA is TGTGCCAGCAAAGGGGGGACATACTACGAGCAGTACTTC. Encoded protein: CASKGGTYYEQYF.